These 29 T cell receptor beta chains were all obtained from the same sample, sequenced in a study of blood T cells in healthy people across ages. It was with a sample-barcoded 5' primer and a J-beta primer mix that a second PCR of roughly 7 to 11 cycles was run. TCRdb passed the 5' RACE reads through MiXCR, listing each CDR3 protein once. The sample comprises 750,000 to 950,000 distinct CDR3 sequences, around half of which are singletons, and under 50% rests with the top ten. The sample was blood. These receptors were obtained from a man aged 80 or over in good health.

V gene TRBV28 combines with J gene TRBJ2-5, with D tentatively TRBD2 (6 bases). Between the trimmed V and J ends, which lost 2 bases and 0 bases, there was a span of 13 bases. Germline-derived CDR1 and CDR2 are MDHEN and SYDVKM. The CDR3 runs 16 residues. The CDR3 nucleotides read TGTGCCAGCAGTTTAAGGGCGGGACCGTACCAAGAGACCCAGTACTTC. It encodes CASSLRAGPYQETQYF.

The sample holds one count of this clonotype. The CDR3 loop reads CSASHHRAAEKETQYF. The CDR3 DNA is TGCAGTGCTTCCCACCATAGGGCAGCGGAAAAAGAGACCCAGTACTTC. The J gene is TRBJ2-5, the V gene TRBV20-1, with D possibly being TRBD2 (5 bases). V lost 5 bases and J 3 bases, leaving 22 bases between the germline ends. CDR1 is DFQATT, CDR2 SNEGSKA, per germline (reference sequence). The CDR3 totals 16 residues.

The chain recombines TRBV12-3 or TRBV12-4 with TRBJ1-4; D is uncertain. CDR3 length: 14 residues. V lost 5 bases and J 4 bases, leaving 11 bases between the germline ends. DNA for the CDR3: TGTGCCAGCAGTCTAAAGGCGGGTAATGAAAAACTGTTTTTT. As protein: CASSLKAGNEKLFF.

The V and J genes are TRBV20-1 and TRBJ2-1, with D hard to call. The CDR3 covers 10 residues. V was shortened by 5 bases and J by 8 bases, with 7 bases between the two germline ends. CDR1 DFQATT and CDR2 SNEGSKA come from the germline V gene (reference sequence). The CDR3 coding sequence is TGCAGTGCTTGGCTCTATGAGCAGTTCTTC. Its protein product is CSAWLYEQFF.

This clonotype has only a few counts. The chain joins TRBV9 to TRBJ2-1; 8 bases are shared with TRBD1. V trimming: 4 bases; J trimming: 3 bases; junction bases outside the gene matches: 6. Per germline, CDR1 SGDLS and CDR2 YYNGEE. The CDR3 sequence is 15 residues long. The CDR3 sequence: CASSPRTGHYNEQFF. The CDR3 nucleotides are TGTGCCAGCAGCCCACGGACAGGGCACTACAATGAGCAGTTCTTC.

This clonotype was seen more than once but under ten times. J is TRBJ2-3 and V is TRBV5-1; D is ambiguous. V was cut by 1 base and J by 3 bases, with 9 bases left in between. The CDR3 extends over 14 amino acids. Looked up from germline, CDR1 is SGHRS and CDR2 is YFSETQ. This CDR3 is CASSLSLGTDTQYF. The CDR3 DNA sequence: TGCGCCAGCAGCTTGTCTCTAGGGACAGATACGCAGTATTTT.

V is TRBV28 and J is TRBJ2-5, with a possible D match to TRBD2 (6 bases). V lost 5 bases and J 4 bases, leaving 11 bases between the germline ends. From germline, CDR1 is MDHEN and CDR2 SYDVKM. CDR3 size: 13 residues. The CDR3 is CASSTGAPETQYF. CDR3 in DNA: TGTGCCAGCAGTACGGGAGCCCCAGAGACCCAGTACTTC.

As to this clonotype: The germline gene is not matched at one end of the junction; a read error may be the cause. The rearrangement joins TRBV20-1 to TRBJ2-3, with 12 bases that match TRBD2. Per germline, CDR1 DFQATT and CDR2 SNEGSKA (reference sequence). This CDR3 comprises 15 residues. The CDR3, as DNA: TGCGGTGCTATCAGACTAGCGGGGGAGTCAGATACGCAGTATTTT. It translates to CGAIRLAGESDTQYF.

This chain uses TRBV7-2 with TRBJ1-1, with a weak D call TRBD1 (5 bases). V lost 5 bases, J lost 11 bases, and 18 bases lay in between. The CDR3 has 13 residues. Germline CDR1 reads SGHTA; CDR2 reads FQGNSA. The CDR3 reads CASSQDRVGTAFF. CDR3 sequence (DNA): TGTGCCAGCAGCCAGGACCGGGTGGGGACCGCTTTCTTT.

The gene calls are TRBV6-4 and TRBJ2-3; TRBD1 is a possible D gene (6 bases). Trimming removed 3 bases at V and 1 base at J, with 14 bases between. Germline V gene sequence: CDR1 MRHNA, CDR2 SNTAGT. CDR3 size: 16 residues. The CDR3 nucleotides are TGTGCCAGCAGTGAAAGTCAGGGGTCACGCACAGATACGCAGTATTTT. It specifies CASSESQGSRTDTQYF.

This clonotype was seen more than once but under ten times. The gene calls are TRBV7-2 and TRBJ2-7; D is unresolved. V lost 1 base to trimming and J lost 2 bases, with 9 bases between them. Germline CDR1 SGHTA, CDR2 FQGNSA. The CDR3 covers 14 residues. CDR3 amino acids: CASSLVFGAYEQYF. The DNA of the CDR3 is TGTGCCAGCAGCTTAGTGTTTGGTGCCTACGAGCAGTACTTC. Full variable domain (outside the CDR3, taken from reference TRBV7-2 and TRBJ2-7): GAGVSQSPSNKVTEKGKDVELRCDPISGHTALYWYRQSLGQGLEFLIYFQGNSAPDKSGLPSDRFSAERTGGSVSTLTIQRTQQEDSAVYLCASSLVFGAYEQYFGPGTRLTVT.

DNA for the CDR3: TGTGCCAGCAGTTTGACCGGGACAGGGAGAATTCGCTCCTACGAGCAGTACTTC. Its protein product is CASSLTGTGRIRSYEQYF. V gene TRBV28 combines with J gene TRBJ2-7; 9 bases line up with TRBD1. This CDR3 comprises 18 residues. J lost 0 bases, V lost 3 bases, and 12 bases had no gene match. Germline assignment: CDR1 MDHEN and CDR2 SYDVKM.

Written as DNA, the CDR3 is TGTGCCAGCAGTGGGAGTACCGACAATGAGCAGTACTTC. It encodes CASSGSTDNEQYF. The rearrangement links TRBV6-6 to TRBJ2-1; TRBD2 is a possible D gene (5 bases). The J call is doubtful: the DNA matches TRBJ2-7 better. Germline values: CDR1 MNHNY, CDR2 SVGAGI (reference sequence). The CDR3 sequence is 13 residues long.

This clonotype was picked up a small number of times. The chain links TRBV12-3 or TRBV12-4 to TRBJ1-1; 11 nucleotides align to TRBD1. V lost 5 bases and J lost 1; bases outside the gene matches: 3. The CDR3 runs to 15 residues. CDR3 amino acids: CASSTGTGGNTEAFF. The CDR3 bases are TGTGCCAGCAGTACCGGGACAGGGGGGAACACTGAAGCTTTCTTT.

This clonotype was seen once. V usage is TRBV27 and J usage is TRBJ1-6, with D hard to call. The V gene lost 3 bases and the J gene lost 8 bases, with 5 bases spanning the gap. CDR1 MNHEY and CDR2 SMNVEV come from the germline V gene (reference sequence). There are 12 residues in the CDR3. CDR3 nucleotides: TGTGCCAGCAGTTTTACGTATTCACCCCTCCACTTT. Translation gives CASSFTYSPLHF.

This clonotype was counted between two and nine times. The chain carries TRBV3-1 and TRBJ1-5, with D hard to call. Germline loops: CDR1 LGHDT, CDR2 YNNKEL (reference sequence). The CDR3 has 13 residues. V was shortened by 6 bases and J by 1 base, with 7 bases between the two germline ends. CDR3 sequence (DNA): TGTGCCAGCAGTCAGACCAGCAATCAGCCCCAGCATTTT. Translated: CASSQTSNQPQHF.

The chain couples TRBV28 to TRBJ2-3; D might be TRBD1 (7 bases). The V gene lost 6 bases and the J gene lost 3 bases, with 22 bases spanning the gap. Germline V lookup: CDR1 MDHEN, CDR2 SYDVKM. CDR3 length: 17 amino acids. CDR3 in DNA: TGTGCCAGCAGCGCGACCGGACAGGTGGGGGGTACAGATACGCAGTATTTT. Protein product: CASSATGQVGGTDTQYF. Full variable domain (remainder filled in from reference TRBV28 and TRBJ2-3): DVKVTQSSRYLVKRTGEKVFLECVQDMDHENMFWYRQDPGLGLRLIYFSYDVKMKEKGDIPEGYSVSREKKERFSLILESASTNQTSMYLCASSATGQVGGTDTQYFGPGTRLTVL.

The gene calls are TRBV27 and TRBJ2-3, with D possibly TRBD2 on 6 matching bases. Trimming pared 2 bases from V and 6 bases from J, leaving 15 bases between. Germline values: CDR1 MNHEY, CDR2 SMNVEV (reference sequence). This CDR3 is built from 15 residues. The CDR3 region has the DNA TGTGCCAGCAGTTTACTGGGCTCCCGGGGGGATACGCAGTATTTT. Its protein is CASSLLGSRGDTQYF.

The V and J genes are TRBV29-1 and TRBJ2-7; TRBD1 aligns across 9 bases. The DNA end is a closer match to TRBJ2-5, so the J assignment may be wrong. The CDR3 has 15 residues. Germline V gene lookup returns CDR1 SQVTM and CDR2 ANQGSEA. As DNA, the CDR3 is TGCAGCGTTCCATACCGGGACAGGGCCGTCGAGACCCAGTACTTC. Translation: CSVPYRDRAVETQYF.

This rearrangement joins TRBV3-1 to TRBJ2-4; weak D call: TRBD2 (5 bases). V lost 4 bases, J lost 13 bases, and 14 bases lay in between. The CDR3 length is 12 residues. CDR1 LGHDT and CDR2 YNNKEL come from the germline V gene (reference sequence). The DNA of the CDR3 is TGTGCCAGCAGCCCTCCCACTAGTGGACAGTACTTC. This sequence encodes CASSPPTSGQYF.

This chain uses TRBV4-1 with TRBJ2-7, with TRBD1 identical over 9 bases. Trimming removed 1 base from V and 2 bases from J; junction bases left unmatched: 12. The CDR3 covers 18 residues. The germline V gene has CDR1 MGHRA and CDR2 YSYEKL. DNA of the CDR3: TGCGCCAGCAGCCAAGCACAGAGGACAGGGGCTAATACCTACGAGCAGTACTTC. Protein sequence: CASSQAQRTGANTYEQYF.

This clonotype was detected once. The chain links TRBV6-1 to TRBJ1-2; D is possibly TRBD1 (6 bases). The CDR3 has 17 residues. Between the trimmed V and J ends, which lost 5 bases and 4 bases, there was a span of 23 bases. CDR1 is MNHNS, CDR2 SASEGT, per germline. CDR3 in DNA: TGTGCCAGCAGTCAGGGAATGGACAGAGGGCTTACCTATGGCTACACCTTC. Protein: CASSQGMDRGLTYGYTF.

This chain uses TRBV7-2 with TRBJ2-4; tentatively, D is TRBD2 (5 bases). V was clipped by 1 base and J by 1 base, with 17 bases between them. This CDR3 comprises 18 residues. Germline CDR1 SGHTA, CDR2 FQGNSA. The CDR3 reads CASSLDEGMPGAKNIQYF. Written as DNA, the CDR3 is TGTGCCAGCAGCTTAGACGAGGGTATGCCCGGGGCCAAAAACATTCAGTACTTC.

The chain joins TRBV6-5 to TRBJ2-1; no firm D call. The length of the CDR3 is 15 residues. The ends were cut back, 7 bases at V and 8 bases at J, with 21 bases in the middle. Germline lookup yields CDR1 MNHEY and CDR2 SVGAGI. This CDR3 is CASNEHRASTDEQFF. For the CDR3, the DNA is TGTGCCAGCAATGAACACCGGGCCTCGACGGATGAGCAGTTCTTC.

This clonotype was counted a few times. The chain links TRBV12-3 or TRBV12-4 to TRBJ2-1, with D perhaps being TRBD1 or TRBD2 (5 bases each). The V and J ends lost 5 bases and 8 bases respectively, with 13 bases between them. This CDR3 contains 13 residues. In DNA form, the CDR3 reads TGTGCCAGCAGTCTTGACGGGGCCGATGAGCAGTTCTTC. Translating gives CASSLDGADEQFF.

The rearrangement links TRBV7-9 to TRBJ2-1; D assignment may be TRBD1 or TRBD2 (6 bases each). From germline, CDR1 is SEHNR and CDR2 FQNEAQ (reference sequence). The CDR3 extends over 16 amino acids. V was shortened by 5 bases and J by 0 bases, with 14 bases between the two germline ends. Here the CDR3 reads CASSPWGRGSYNEQFF. In DNA form, the CDR3 reads TGTGCCAGCAGCCCGTGGGGGCGGGGCTCCTACAATGAGCAGTTCTTC.

This sequence joins TRBV11-1 and TRBJ2-7; either TRBD1 or TRBD2 may supply D (5 bases each). The length of the CDR3 is 15 residues. CDR1 and CDR2 (germline): SGHAT, FQDESV (reference sequence). V was pared by 4 bases and J by 2 bases, with 15 bases between. The CDR3 DNA reads as TGTGCCAGCAGCTCCCCGGGACGAGAGGCCTACGAGCAGTACTTC. Protein: CASSSPGREAYEQYF.

The CDR3 nucleotides read TGTGCCAGCAGCCAAGGTTGGGGGACGGGGGACGAGCAGTACTTC. It is translated as CASSQGWGTGDEQYF. The gene calls are TRBV3-1 and TRBJ2-7; D possibly corresponds to TRBD2 (6 bases). Trimming shortened V by 1 base and J by 5 bases, and 15 bases separated the two germline ends. This CDR3 contains 15 residues. The V gene's germline CDR1 is LGHDT and CDR2 YNNKEL (reference sequence).

There are a few counts of this clonotype. The chain recombines TRBV20-1 with TRBJ2-1, with TRBD2 identical over 7 bases. The CDR3 covers 15 residues. J lost 4 bases, V lost 1 base, and 7 bases had no gene match. Germline-derived CDR1 and CDR2 are DFQATT and SNEGSKA (reference sequence). CDR3 region: CSARVAGVVYNEQFF. The CDR3 nucleotides are TGCAGTGCTAGAGTGGCGGGAGTAGTGTACAATGAGCAGTTCTTC.